Each of the 9 T cell receptor beta chains below was sequenced from the same sample in a study of T-cell memory formation after mild COVID-19 (dated by TCRdb to the early 2020s). The library was made by 5' RACE. TCRdb shows the sequencer as Illumina NovaSeq 6000. Starting from the raw public reads, TCRdb applied fastp trimming at Q25, assembled clones with MiXCR and retained in-frame beta chains. Entries are consolidated by CDR3 protein sequence, retaining the most common genes and DNA. The sample table records about 430,000 distinct CDR3 sequences; 20% to 30% of these occur just once. Of the sample, 8.8% is held by the ten largest clones. The sequenced material came from PBMCs or a T cell subset sorted from them (not recorded which). All receptors derive from an adult woman who had mild COVID-19 (a few samples of this study predate the infection). The sample titles of this study are shuffled in the database, so cell type and time point are left out; the donor was told from shared clones.

This clonotype was observed at least ten times. The V and J genes are TRBV30 and TRBJ2-3; D gene unclear. Germline V gene lookup returns CDR1 GTSNPN and CDR2 SVGIG (reference sequence). V was shortened by 5 bases and J by 2 bases, with 14 bases between the two germline ends. This CDR3 contains 14 residues. DNA for the CDR3: TGTGCCTGGGGGATACAGCGATACACAGATACGCAGTATTTT. Translated: CAWGIQRYTDTQYF.

In this sample, this clonotype turned up many times. The chain carries TRBV4-1 and TRBJ2-7; no firm D call. The CDR3 totals 14 residues. The V end lost 0 bases, the J end lost 3 bases, and 9 bases lay between the germline ends. Germline CDR1 reads MGHRA; CDR2 reads YSYEKL. In nucleotides, the CDR3 is TGCGCCAGCAGCCAAGATACAGCCAGCTACGAGCAGTACTTC. Amino acid sequence: CASSQDTASYEQYF.

Only a few counts were recorded for this clonotype. J is TRBJ2-3 and V is TRBV10-3; the D gene is possibly TRBD1 (5 bases). The CDR3 is made up of 14 amino acids. Trimming stripped 4 bases from V and 0 bases from J, with 8 bases between. Germline V lookup: CDR1 ENHRY, CDR2 SYGVKD. The CDR3 spells CAISVQGSTDTQYF. The DNA of the CDR3 is TGTGCCATCAGTGTTCAGGGAAGCACAGATACGCAGTATTTT.

V usage is TRBV3-1 and J usage is TRBJ2-3; D not resolved. The CDR3 is 20 amino acids. V lost 0 bases, J lost 0 bases, and 22 bases lay in between. The V gene's germline CDR1 is LGHDT and CDR2 YNNKEL (reference sequence). The CDR3 loop reads CASSQDKSAWSISSTDTQYF. DNA of the CDR3: TGTGCCAGCAGCCAAGATAAGTCGGCGTGGAGTATTTCTAGCACAGATACGCAGTATTTT.

This chain connects TRBV4-1 to TRBJ1-5, with D maybe TRBD1 (5 bases). Between the trimmed V and J ends, which lost 3 bases and 0 bases, there was a span of 9 bases. Germline V gene lookup returns CDR1 MGHRA and CDR2 YSYEKL. CDR3 length equals 15 residues. The CDR3 is CASSHWGDSNQPQHF. Here the CDR3 DNA reads TGCGCCAGCAGCCACTGGGGGGATAGCAATCAGCCCCAGCATTTT.

In this sample, this clonotype turned up a few times. The CDR3 DNA reads TGTGCCATCAGTGCCCCCGAGACAGGGTCCTACGAGCAGTACTTC. It encodes CAISAPETGSYEQYF. The chain has TRBV10-3 and TRBJ2-7, with 7 bases identical to TRBD1. The CDR3 covers 15 residues. Looked up from germline, CDR1 is ENHRY and CDR2 is SYGVKD. The V segment lost 4 bases and the J segment 1 base; nucleotides outside the gene matches: 7.

V and J are TRBV24-1 and TRBJ2-1, with D perhaps matching TRBD2 (6 bases). Germline V gene lookup returns CDR1 KGHDR and CDR2 SFDVKD. The CDR3 contains 15 residues. Trimming cost V 5 bases and J 2 bases, with 12 bases left between them. In nucleotides, the CDR3 is TGTGCCACCAGTGCTAGCGAGTCAGCCTACAATGAGCAGTTCTTC. It yields the protein CATSASESAYNEQFF.

The chain combines TRBV9 with TRBJ2-5; D perhaps matches TRBD2 (7 bases). V was trimmed by 1 base and J by 2 bases, leaving 15 bases between them. The CDR3 contains 16 residues. In germline, CDR1 is SGDLS, CDR2 YYNGEE. This CDR3 is CASSVQGGGPQETQYF. The CDR3 bases are TGTGCCAGCAGCGTACAGGGCGGGGGCCCTCAAGAGACCCAGTACTTC.

The chain carries TRBV7-6 and TRBJ2-3, with D tentatively TRBD1 (6 bases). Germline assignment: CDR1 SGHVS and CDR2 FNYEAQ. V shed 1 base and J shed 2 bases, with 7 bases lying between them. The CDR3 spans 14 residues. The DNA for the CDR3 is TGTGCCAGCAGCTTAGGGGGGCTCACAGATACGCAGTATTTT. Its protein is CASSLGGLTDTQYF.